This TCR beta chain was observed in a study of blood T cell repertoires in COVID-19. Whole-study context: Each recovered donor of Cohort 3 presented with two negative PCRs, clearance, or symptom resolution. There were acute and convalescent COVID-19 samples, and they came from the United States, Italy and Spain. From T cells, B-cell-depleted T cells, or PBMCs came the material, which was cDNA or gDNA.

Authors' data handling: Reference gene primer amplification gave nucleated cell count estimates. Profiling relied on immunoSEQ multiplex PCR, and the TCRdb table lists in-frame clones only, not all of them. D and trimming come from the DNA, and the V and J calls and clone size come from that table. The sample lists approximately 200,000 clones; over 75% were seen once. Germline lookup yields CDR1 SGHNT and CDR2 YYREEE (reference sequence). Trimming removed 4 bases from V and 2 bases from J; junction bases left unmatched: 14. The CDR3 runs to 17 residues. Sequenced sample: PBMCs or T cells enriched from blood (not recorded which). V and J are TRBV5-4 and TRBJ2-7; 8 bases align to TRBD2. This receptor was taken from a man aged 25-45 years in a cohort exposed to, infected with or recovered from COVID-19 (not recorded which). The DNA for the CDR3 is TGTGCCAGCAGCCCCGAGGATAGGACTAGCAGTCCCTACGAGCAGTACTTC. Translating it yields CASSPEDRTSSPYEQYF. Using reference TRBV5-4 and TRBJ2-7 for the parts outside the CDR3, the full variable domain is ETGVTQSPTHLIKTRGQQVTLRCSSQSGHNTVSWYQQALGQGPQFIFQYYREEENGRGNFPPRFSGLQFPNYSSELNVNALELDDSALYLCASSPEDRTSSPYEQYFGPGTRLTVT.